This T cell receptor (beta chain) was found in a study of response to subunit inactivated influenza vaccine. CDR3 length equals 15 residues. The germline CDR1 and CDR2 sequences are MGHRA and YSYEKL. V was shortened by 0 bases and J by 2 bases, with 7 bases between the two germline ends. MiXCR was run by TCRdb on the RT-PCR reads, yielding one entry per CDR3 protein. This sample has approximately 290,000 distinct CDR3 sequences, with around 20% found just once. This sequence was found in a man aged 50 to 69 who received an inactivated influenza vaccine. This chain links TRBV4-1 with TRBJ2-2; D unresolved. Sequencing was performed on PBMCs from blood, taken less than 22 months after vaccination. In nucleotides, the CDR3 is TGCGCCAGCAGCCAAGAAACTCAAAACACCGGGGAGCTGTTTTTT. Its protein product is CASSQETQNTGELFF.